Below are 15 T cell receptor beta chains sequenced from a single sample in a study of OX40 agonist ivuxolimab in advanced cancers. Assay used: immunoSEQ multiplex PCR; TCRdb lists only in-frame clones, some missing. This sample yields almost 70,000 clones, of which 90% to 95% are seen a single time; less than 0.3% belongs to the top ten. This specimen was CD4+ or CD8+ T cells sorted from blood, taken in a trial of the OX40 agonist ivuxolimab. All receptors derive from an adult with an advanced solid tumor such as melanoma, head and neck, liver or kidney cancer.

This chain links TRBV18 with TRBJ1-2; D remains unclear. The CDR3 runs to 15 residues. Trimming removed 2 bases at V and 3 bases at J, with 13 bases between. Germline V gene lookup returns CDR1 KGHSH and CDR2 LQKENI. The CDR3 sequence is CASSPTDTPYYGYTF. The DNA of the CDR3 is TGTGCCAGCTCACCAACAGATACCCCGTACTATGGCTACACCTTC.

The chain links TRBV7-9 to TRBJ2-1, with a tentative D call TRBD2 (6 bases). CDR1 is SEHNR, CDR2 FQNEAQ, per germline (reference sequence). V was shortened by 5 bases and J by 12 bases, with 26 bases between the two germline ends. The CDR3 is 16 residues long. CDR3 residues: CASSQIGGMSTLVQFF. The CDR3 coding sequence is TGTGCCAGCAGCCAGATTGGCGGGATGTCTACCTTGGTGCAGTTCTTC.

The chain couples TRBV2 to TRBJ1-1; D uncertain. Germline V CDR1 and CDR2: SNHLY, FYNNEI. V gave up 6 bases and J gave up 0 bases, with 8 bases separating them. There are 13 residues in the CDR3. CDR3 in amino acids: CASSPEMNTEAFF. Written as DNA, the CDR3 is TGTGCCAGCAGCCCAGAAATGAACACTGAAGCTTTCTTT.

This sequence joins TRBV30 and TRBJ1-5; TRBD1 aligns across 9 bases. CDR1 is GTSNPN, CDR2 SVGIG, per germline (reference sequence). CDR3 size: 15 residues. Trimming cost V 5 bases and J 1 base; bases outside gene matches: 6. CDR3 coding DNA: TGTGCCTGGGGAACAGGGGGCAAAAGCAATCAGCCCCAGCATTTT. Its translation: CAWGTGGKSNQPQHF.

The V and J genes are TRBV18 and TRBJ1-5; D unclear. The V end lost 4 bases, the J end lost 4 bases, and 11 bases lay between the germline ends. Per germline, CDR1 KGHSH and CDR2 LQKENI. The CDR3 sequence is 14 residues long. CDR3 loop: CASSLPGQNQPQHF. Written as DNA, the CDR3 is TGTGCCAGCTCACTGCCGGGCCAAAATCAGCCCCAGCATTTT. Full variable domain (outside the CDR3, taken from reference TRBV18 and TRBJ1-5): NAGVMQNPRHLVRRRGQEARLRCSPMKGHSHVYWYRQLPEEGLKFMVYLQKENIIDESGMPKERFSAEFPKEGPSILRIQQVVRGDSAAYFCASSLPGQNQPQHFGDGTRLSIL.

The rearrangement links TRBV28 to TRBJ2-1, with D perhaps matching TRBD2 (11 bases). Trimming left V 5 bases short and J 8 bases short, with 28 bases between. Germline V lookup: CDR1 MDHEN, CDR2 SYDVKM. The CDR3 has 18 residues. The CDR3 DNA follows: TGTGCCAGCAGTACGGACAGGGGGGCTAGCGGGAGGAGGGATGAGCAGTTCTTC. This sequence encodes CASSTDRGASGRRDEQFF.

The J gene is TRBJ1-2, the V gene TRBV7-2; possible D gene TRBD1, 5 bases. The CDR3 totals 13 residues. Germline V gene sequence: CDR1 SGHTA, CDR2 FQGNSA. Deletions cut 5 bases from V and 1 base from J, with 8 bases between. CDR3 sequence (DNA): TGTGCCAGCAGCAGCCAGGGTAACTATGGCTACACCTTC. This translates into CASSSQGNYGYTF.

The chain combines TRBV5-1 with TRBJ2-1, with 8 bases identical to TRBD2. CDR1 and CDR2 from the germline V gene are SGHRS and YFSETQ. The ends lost 0 bases at V and 0 bases at J; junction bases unmatched: 2. The CDR3 covers 16 residues. The CDR3 spells CASSLGSGSSYNEQFF. CDR3 coding DNA: TGCGCCAGCAGCTTGGGGAGCGGGAGCTCCTACAATGAGCAGTTCTTC. Full variable domain (remainder filled in from reference TRBV5-1 and TRBJ2-1): KAGVTQTPRYLIKTRGQQVTLSCSPISGHRSVSWYQQTPGQGLQFLFEYFSETQRNKGNFPGRFSGRQFSNSRSEMNVSTLELGDSALYLCASSLGSGSSYNEQFFGPGTRLTVL.

The V gene is TRBV18, the J gene TRBJ2-5; 7 positions agree with TRBD2. J was trimmed by 5 bases and V by 3 bases; bases with no gene match: 3. There are 13 residues in the CDR3. CDR1 KGHSH and CDR2 LQKENI come from the germline V gene. The CDR3 region has the DNA TGTGCCAGCTCACCGAACGGGAGGGAGACCCAGTACTTC. This codes for CASSPNGRETQYF.

The chain combines TRBV6-1 with TRBJ1-4; D ambiguous. Germline lookup yields CDR1 MNHNS and CDR2 SASEGT. The CDR3 runs to 15 residues. The V end lost 2 bases, the J end lost 0 bases, and 7 bases lay between the germline ends. The DNA for the CDR3 is TGTGCCAGCAGTGAACCCAGTACAACTAATGAAAAACTGTTTTTT. Translating it yields CASSEPSTTNEKLFF.

The J gene is TRBJ2-3, the V gene TRBV5-4, with unresolved D. This CDR3 is 14 amino acids long. Trimming left V 4 bases short and J 3 bases short, with 12 bases between. Germline CDR1 and CDR2: SGHNT and YYREEE (reference sequence). The CDR3 sequence is CASSTLWVTDTQYF. The CDR3 DNA follows: TGTGCCAGCAGCACCCTCTGGGTGACAGATACGCAGTATTTT.

This clone was seen just once. The chain recombines TRBV19 with TRBJ2-7; weak D call: TRBD2 (5 bases). The V gene lost 3 bases and the J gene lost 0 bases, with 12 bases spanning the gap. Germline CDR1 and CDR2: LNHDA and SQIVND (reference sequence). This CDR3 contains 15 residues. The CDR3 loop is CASSMGGRSSYEQYF. DNA of the CDR3: TGTGCCAGTAGTATGGGCGGGCGCAGCTCCTACGAGCAGTACTTC.

This clone was seen a handful of times. The chain is built from TRBV5-1 and TRBJ2-1; no reliable D call. The CDR3 covers 13 residues. The germline V gene has CDR1 SGHRS and CDR2 YFSETQ. V was clipped by 2 bases and J by 4 bases, with 7 bases between them. The CDR3 region has the DNA TGCGCCAGCAGCTTAACACTATACAATGAGCAGTTCTTC. Protein product: CASSLTLYNEQFF.

The chain combines TRBV5-5 with TRBJ1-1; 8 positions agree with TRBD1. V was clipped by 5 bases and J by 8 bases; unmatched bases: 5. Germline V gene sequence: CDR1 SGHKS, CDR2 YYEKEE (reference sequence). This CDR3 has 12 amino acids. CDR3 loop: CASRSRQGEAFF. CDR3 coding DNA: TGTGCCAGCAGATCTAGACAGGGGGAAGCTTTCTTT.

The CDR3 loop is CASSQDLGRGALGGYTF. CDR3 in DNA: TGCGCCAGCAGCCAAGATCTAGGGCGCGGGGCCTTAGGAGGCTACACCTTC. This rearrangement joins TRBV4-1 to TRBJ1-2, with D possibly matching TRBD1 (5 bases). The CDR3 has 17 residues. Germline lookup yields CDR1 MGHRA and CDR2 YSYEKL. Trimming took off 0 bases at V and 8 bases at J, with 22 bases between the two ends.